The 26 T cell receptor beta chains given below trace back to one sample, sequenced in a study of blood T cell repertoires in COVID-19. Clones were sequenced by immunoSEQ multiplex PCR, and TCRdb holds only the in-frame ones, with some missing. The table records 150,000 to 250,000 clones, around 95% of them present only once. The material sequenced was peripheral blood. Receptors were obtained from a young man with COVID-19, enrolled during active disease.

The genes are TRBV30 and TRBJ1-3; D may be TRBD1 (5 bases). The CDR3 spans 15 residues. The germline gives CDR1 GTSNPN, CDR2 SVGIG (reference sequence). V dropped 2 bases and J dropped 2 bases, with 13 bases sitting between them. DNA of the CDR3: TGTGCCTGGAGTCACCGGCGGGGCGCTGGAAACACCATATATTTT. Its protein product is CAWSHRRGAGNTIYF. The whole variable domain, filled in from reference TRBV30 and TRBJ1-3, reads SQTIHQWPATLVQPVGSPLSLECTVEGTSNPNLYWYRQAAGRGLQLLFYSVGIGQISSEVPQNLSASRPQDRQFILSSKKLLLSDSGFYLCAWSHRRGAGNTIYFGEGSWLTVV.

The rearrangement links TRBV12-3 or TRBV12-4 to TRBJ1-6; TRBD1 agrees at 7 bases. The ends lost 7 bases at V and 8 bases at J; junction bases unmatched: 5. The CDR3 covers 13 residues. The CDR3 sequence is CASKRTGDSPLHF. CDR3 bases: TGTGCCAGCAAGAGAACAGGGGATTCACCCCTCCACTTT.

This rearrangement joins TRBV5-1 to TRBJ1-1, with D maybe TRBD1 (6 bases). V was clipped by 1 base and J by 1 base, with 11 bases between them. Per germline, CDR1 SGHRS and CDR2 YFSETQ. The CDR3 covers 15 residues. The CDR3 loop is CASSLNTGSNTEAFF. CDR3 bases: TGCGCCAGCAGCTTGAACACAGGGTCGAACACTGAAGCTTTCTTT. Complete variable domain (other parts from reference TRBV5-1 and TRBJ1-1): KAGVTQTPRYLIKTRGQQVTLSCSPISGHRSVSWYQQTPGQGLQFLFEYFSETQRNKGNFPGRFSGRQFSNSRSEMNVSTLELGDSALYLCASSLNTGSNTEAFFGQGTRLTVV.

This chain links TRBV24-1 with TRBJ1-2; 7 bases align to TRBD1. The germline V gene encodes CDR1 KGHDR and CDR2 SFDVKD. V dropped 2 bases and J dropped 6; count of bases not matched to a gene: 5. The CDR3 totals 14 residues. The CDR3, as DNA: TGTGCCACCAGTGATTCTTCCAGGGGGGATGGCTACACCTTC. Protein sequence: CATSDSSRGDGYTF.

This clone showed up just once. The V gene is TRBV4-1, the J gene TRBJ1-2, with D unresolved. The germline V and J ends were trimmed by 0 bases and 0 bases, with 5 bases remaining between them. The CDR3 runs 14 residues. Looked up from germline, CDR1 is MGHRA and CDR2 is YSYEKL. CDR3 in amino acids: CASSQDVSNYGYTF. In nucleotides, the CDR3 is TGCGCCAGCAGCCAAGACGTTTCTAACTATGGCTACACCTTC.

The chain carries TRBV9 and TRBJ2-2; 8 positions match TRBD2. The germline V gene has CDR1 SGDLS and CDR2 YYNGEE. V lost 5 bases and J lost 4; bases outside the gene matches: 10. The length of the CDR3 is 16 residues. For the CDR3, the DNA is TGTGCCAGCAGACCCCCCGGGGGGGAGGTCACCGGGGAGCTGTTTTTT. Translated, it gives CASRPPGGEVTGELFF.

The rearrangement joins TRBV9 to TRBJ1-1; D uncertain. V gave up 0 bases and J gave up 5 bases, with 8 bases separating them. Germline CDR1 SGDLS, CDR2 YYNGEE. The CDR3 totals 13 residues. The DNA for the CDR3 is TGTGCCAGCAGCGTAGGTCCATCAACTGAAGCTTTCTTT. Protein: CASSVGPSTEAFF.

The CDR3 nucleotides read TGTGCCAGCTCACTCCTCCAGACAGGGGAAGAAAAACTGTTTTTT. Translated: CASSLLQTGEEKLFF. This chain connects TRBV18 to TRBJ1-4, with TRBD1 matching 8 bases. Germline V gene data show CDR1 as KGHSH and CDR2 as LQKENI. The CDR3 contains 15 residues. Losses at the gene ends were 4 bases for V and 8 bases for J; bases not matched to a gene: 9.

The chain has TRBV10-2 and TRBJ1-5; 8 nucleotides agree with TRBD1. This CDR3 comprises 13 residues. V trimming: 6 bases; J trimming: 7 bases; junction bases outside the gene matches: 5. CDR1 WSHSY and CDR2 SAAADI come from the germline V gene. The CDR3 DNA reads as TGCGCCAGCAGGGCAGGGGGCCGGCAGCCCCAGCATTTT. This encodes CASRAGGRQPQHF.

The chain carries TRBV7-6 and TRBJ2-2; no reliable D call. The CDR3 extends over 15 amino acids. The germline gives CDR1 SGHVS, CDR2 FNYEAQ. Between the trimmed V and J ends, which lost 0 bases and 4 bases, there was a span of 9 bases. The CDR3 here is CASSLARVLTGELFF. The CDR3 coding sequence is TGTGCCAGCAGCTTAGCACGGGTCCTCACCGGGGAGCTGTTTTTT.

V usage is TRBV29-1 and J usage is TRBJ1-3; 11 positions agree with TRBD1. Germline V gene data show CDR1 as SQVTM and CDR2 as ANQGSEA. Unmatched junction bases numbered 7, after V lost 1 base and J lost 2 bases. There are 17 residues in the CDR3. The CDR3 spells CSVEGTGGQSAGNTIYF. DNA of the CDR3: TGCAGCGTTGAAGGGACAGGGGGCCAGTCGGCTGGAAACACCATATATTTT.

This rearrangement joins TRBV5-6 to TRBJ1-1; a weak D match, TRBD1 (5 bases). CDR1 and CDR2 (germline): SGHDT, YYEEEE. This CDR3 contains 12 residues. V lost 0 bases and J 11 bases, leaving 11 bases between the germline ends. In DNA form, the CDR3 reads TGTGCCAGCAGCTTGGTAGGCAGGGCCGCTTTCTTT. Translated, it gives CASSLVGRAAFF.

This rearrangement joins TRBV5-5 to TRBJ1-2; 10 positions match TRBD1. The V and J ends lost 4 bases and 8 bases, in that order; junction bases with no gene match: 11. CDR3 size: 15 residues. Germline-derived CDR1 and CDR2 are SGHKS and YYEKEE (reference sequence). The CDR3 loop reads CASSPMGQGLGGYTF. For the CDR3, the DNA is TGTGCCAGCAGCCCTATGGGACAGGGGTTAGGGGGCTACACCTTC.

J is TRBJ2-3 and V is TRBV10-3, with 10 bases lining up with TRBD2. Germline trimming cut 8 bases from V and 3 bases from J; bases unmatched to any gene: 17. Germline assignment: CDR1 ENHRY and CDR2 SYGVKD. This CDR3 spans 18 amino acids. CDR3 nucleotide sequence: TGTGCCATCGGGGCCGGGGCGAGCGGGGGGGCCGGGACAGATACGCAGTATTTT. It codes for CAIGAGASGGAGTDTQYF.

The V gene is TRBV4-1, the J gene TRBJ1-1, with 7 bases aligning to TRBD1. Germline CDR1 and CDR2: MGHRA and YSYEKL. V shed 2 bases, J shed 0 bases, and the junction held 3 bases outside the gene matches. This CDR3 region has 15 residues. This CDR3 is CASSQNRGMNTEAFF. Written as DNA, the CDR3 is TGCGCCAGCAGCCAAAACAGGGGCATGAACACTGAAGCTTTCTTT.

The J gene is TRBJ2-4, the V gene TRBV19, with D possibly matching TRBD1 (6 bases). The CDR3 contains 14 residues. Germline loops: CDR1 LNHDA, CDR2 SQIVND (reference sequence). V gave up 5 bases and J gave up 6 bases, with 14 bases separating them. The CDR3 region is CASSPRTEANIQYF. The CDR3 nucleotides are TGTGCCAGTAGTCCCAGGACAGAGGCAAACATTCAGTACTTC.

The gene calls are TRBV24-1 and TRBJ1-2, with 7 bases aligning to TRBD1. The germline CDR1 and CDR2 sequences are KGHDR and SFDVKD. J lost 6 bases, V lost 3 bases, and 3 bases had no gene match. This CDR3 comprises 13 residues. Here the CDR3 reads CATSDGTADGYTF. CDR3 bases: TGTGCCACCAGTGATGGGACAGCGGATGGCTACACCTTC.

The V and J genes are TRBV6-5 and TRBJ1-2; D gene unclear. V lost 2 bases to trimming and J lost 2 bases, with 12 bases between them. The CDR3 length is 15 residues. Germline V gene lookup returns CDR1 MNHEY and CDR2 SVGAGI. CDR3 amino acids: CASSYRSVRNYGYTF. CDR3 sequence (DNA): TGTGCCAGCAGTTACCGAAGCGTCAGAAACTATGGCTACACCTTC.

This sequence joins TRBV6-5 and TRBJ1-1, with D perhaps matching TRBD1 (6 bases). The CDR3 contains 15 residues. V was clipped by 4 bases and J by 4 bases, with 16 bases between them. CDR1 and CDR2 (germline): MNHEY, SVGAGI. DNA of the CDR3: TGTGCCAGCAGTTCCATCAGGGGAGTGATCACTGAAGCTTTCTTT. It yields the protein CASSSIRGVITEAFF.

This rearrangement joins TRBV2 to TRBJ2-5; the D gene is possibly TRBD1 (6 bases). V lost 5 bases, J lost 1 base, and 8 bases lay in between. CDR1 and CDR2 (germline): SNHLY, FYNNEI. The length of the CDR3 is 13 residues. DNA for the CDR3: TGTGCCAGCAGTTGGACAGTCCAAGAGACCCAGTACTTC. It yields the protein CASSWTVQETQYF.

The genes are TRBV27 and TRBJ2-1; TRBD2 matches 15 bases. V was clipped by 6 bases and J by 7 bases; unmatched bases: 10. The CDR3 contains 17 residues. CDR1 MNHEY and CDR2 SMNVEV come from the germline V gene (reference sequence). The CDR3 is CASSPGLAGGPGNEQFF. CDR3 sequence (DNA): TGTGCCAGCAGCCCCGGACTAGCGGGGGGGCCGGGTAATGAGCAGTTCTTC.

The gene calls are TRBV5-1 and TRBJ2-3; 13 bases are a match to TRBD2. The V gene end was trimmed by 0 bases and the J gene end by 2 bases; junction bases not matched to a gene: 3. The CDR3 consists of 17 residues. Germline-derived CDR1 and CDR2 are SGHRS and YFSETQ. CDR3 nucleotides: TGCGCCAGCAGCTTGGTAACTAGCGGGGGGGCCACAGATACGCAGTATTTT. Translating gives CASSLVTSGGATDTQYF.

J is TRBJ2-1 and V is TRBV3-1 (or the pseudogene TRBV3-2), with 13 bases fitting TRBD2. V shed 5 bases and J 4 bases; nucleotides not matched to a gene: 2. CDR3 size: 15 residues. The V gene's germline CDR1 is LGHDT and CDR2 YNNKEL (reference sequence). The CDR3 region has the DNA TGTGCCAGCAGCACGACTAGCGGGGGGTACAATGAGCAGTTCTTC. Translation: CASSTTSGGYNEQFF.

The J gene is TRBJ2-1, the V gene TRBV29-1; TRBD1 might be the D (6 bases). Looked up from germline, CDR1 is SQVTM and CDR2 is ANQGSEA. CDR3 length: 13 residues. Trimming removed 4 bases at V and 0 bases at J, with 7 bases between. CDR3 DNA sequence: TGCAGCGTTGGAGGGGGCTCCTACAATGAGCAGTTCTTC. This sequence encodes CSVGGGSYNEQFF.

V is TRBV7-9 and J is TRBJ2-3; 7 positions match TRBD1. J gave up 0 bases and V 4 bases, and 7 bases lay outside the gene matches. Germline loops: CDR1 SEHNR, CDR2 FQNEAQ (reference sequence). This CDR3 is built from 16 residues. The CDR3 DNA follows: TGTGCCAGCAGCTCCTGGGACAGTGCTAGCACAGATACGCAGTATTTT. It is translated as CASSSWDSASTDTQYF. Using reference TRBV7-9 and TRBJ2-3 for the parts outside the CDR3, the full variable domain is DTGVSQNPRHKITKRGQNVTFRCDPISEHNRLYWYRQTLGQGPEFLTYFQNEAQLEKSRLLSDRFSAERPKGSFSTLEIQRTEQGDSAMYLCASSSWDSASTDTQYFGPGTRLTVL.

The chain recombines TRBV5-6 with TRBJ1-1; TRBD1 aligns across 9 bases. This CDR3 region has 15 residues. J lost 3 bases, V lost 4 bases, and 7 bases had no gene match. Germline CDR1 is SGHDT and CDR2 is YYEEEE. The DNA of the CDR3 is TGTGCCAGCAGCCTAAGGACAGGGGTAGACACTGAAGCTTTCTTT. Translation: CASSLRTGVDTEAFF.